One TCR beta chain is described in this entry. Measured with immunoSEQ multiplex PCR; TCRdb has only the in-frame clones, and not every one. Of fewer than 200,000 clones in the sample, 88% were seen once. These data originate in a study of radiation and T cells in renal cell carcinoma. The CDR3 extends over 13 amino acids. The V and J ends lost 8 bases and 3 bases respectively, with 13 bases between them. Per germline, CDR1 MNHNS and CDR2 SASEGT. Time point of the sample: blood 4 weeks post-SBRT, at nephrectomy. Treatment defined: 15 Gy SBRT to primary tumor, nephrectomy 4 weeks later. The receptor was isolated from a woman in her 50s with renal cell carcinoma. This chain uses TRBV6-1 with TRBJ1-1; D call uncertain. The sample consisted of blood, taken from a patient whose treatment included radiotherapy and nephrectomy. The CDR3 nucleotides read TGTGCCAGCCGACCGCAAGGGTACACTGAAGCTTTCTTT. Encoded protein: CASRPQGYTEAFF.